These 22 T cell receptor beta chains share one sample of origin, sequenced in a study of PD-1 blockade in classical Hodgkin lymphoma. In every patient, relapse followed autologous stem cell transplantation, while exposure to brentuximab vedotin differed. Clones were sequenced by immunoSEQ multiplex PCR, and TCRdb holds only the in-frame ones, with some missing. The table has approximately 70,000 clones, roughly 91% seen once. The sequences come from peripheral blood mononuclear cells (PBMCs), collected at baseline. The receptors originated from a human donor with classical Hodgkin lymphoma.

This chain uses TRBV5-6 with TRBJ1-2, with 12 nucleotides matching TRBD1. The CDR3 is made up of 15 amino acids. V shed 1 base and J 7 bases; nucleotides not matched to a gene: 5. Germline-derived CDR1 and CDR2 are SGHDT and YYEEEE. The chain's CDR3 is CASSLLGQGAFGYTF. DNA of the CDR3: TGTGCCAGCAGCTTGTTGGGACAGGGGGCGTTTGGCTACACCTTC.

The V gene is TRBV7-9, the J gene TRBJ1-3; TRBD1 matches 9 bases. Germline lookup yields CDR1 SEHNR and CDR2 FQNEAQ (reference sequence). The CDR3 is made up of 14 amino acids. Losses at the gene ends were 6 bases for V and 3 bases for J; bases not matched to a gene: 3. CDR3 protein: CASRTGGDGNTIYF. CDR3 DNA sequence: TGTGCCAGCAGGACAGGGGGAGATGGAAACACCATATATTTT.

The chain joins TRBV7-3 to TRBJ1-1; D is ambiguous. CDR1 SGHTA and CDR2 FQGTGA come from the germline V gene. V gave up 3 bases and J gave up 4 bases, with 9 bases separating them. The CDR3 length is 13 residues. CDR3 loop: CASSFGRTTEAFF. The CDR3 nucleotides read TGTGCCAGCAGCTTTGGGAGAACCACTGAAGCTTTCTTT.

The rearrangement joins TRBV9 to TRBJ2-1; TRBD2 aligns across 7 bases. CDR1 SGDLS and CDR2 YYNGEE come from the germline V gene. The CDR3 runs to 15 residues. V gave up 5 bases and J gave up 8 bases; unmatched junction bases: 13. The CDR3 sequence: CASSVSGQPQDEQFF. CDR3 coding DNA: TGTGCCAGCAGTGTTAGCGGGCAGCCCCAGGATGAGCAGTTCTTC. The full variable domain, its missing parts supplied by reference TRBV9 and TRBJ2-1, is DSGVTQTPKHLITATGQRVTLRCSPRSGDLSVYWYQQSLDQGLQFLIQYYNGEERAKGNILERFSAQQFPDLHSELNLSSLELGDSALYFCASSVSGQPQDEQFFGPGTRLTVL.

A few counts support this clone. The rearrangement uses TRBV6-5 and TRBJ1-1; D is unclear. The CDR3 sequence is 14 residues long. Trimming cost V 6 bases and J 1 base, with 12 bases left between them. CDR1 and CDR2 (germline): MNHEY, SVGAGI. The CDR3 sequence: CASSPTLGNTEAFF. CDR3 nucleotide sequence: TGTGCCAGCAGCCCAACTTTAGGGAACACTGAAGCTTTCTTT.

The gene calls are TRBV6-1 and TRBJ2-7; no firm D call. The CDR3 consists of 13 residues. The germline V gene has CDR1 MNHNS and CDR2 SASEGT. The V end was cut by 1 base, the J end by 3 bases, with 7 bases between. For the CDR3, the DNA is TGTGCCAGCAGTGAAGGGAGCGACTACGAGCAGTACTTC. Translated: CASSEGSDYEQYF.

The CDR3 DNA is TGTGCCAGCAGCGTAAGTCCGGGTTCCTACGAGCAGTACTTC. Translation gives CASSVSPGSYEQYF. The chain links TRBV9 to TRBJ2-7; D remains unclear. This CDR3 region has 14 residues. The V gene's germline CDR1 is SGDLS and CDR2 YYNGEE. Trimming took off 1 base at V and 1 base at J, with 9 bases between the two ends.

This chain links TRBV14 with TRBJ1-1; D gene ambiguous. The CDR3 is 13 amino acids. V was shortened by 1 base and J by 5 bases, with 8 bases between the two germline ends. Germline lookup yields CDR1 SGHDN and CDR2 FVKESK. The CDR3 DNA sequence: TGTGCCAGCAGCCAAGTGGAGTTAACTGAAGCTTTCTTT. It is translated as CASSQVELTEAFF.

The chain uses TRBV5-1 and TRBJ2-7; a possible D gene is TRBD1 (6 bases). The CDR3 has 16 residues. V lost 0 bases to trimming and J lost 2 bases, with 15 bases between them. Germline V gives CDR1 SGHRS, CDR2 YFSETQ. This CDR3 is CASSLASFRGAYEQYF. The DNA for the CDR3 is TGCGCCAGCAGCTTGGCCTCCTTCAGGGGCGCCTACGAGCAGTACTTC.

This chain connects TRBV9 to TRBJ2-1; 9 nucleotides line up with TRBD2. Per germline, CDR1 SGDLS and CDR2 YYNGEE. The V segment lost 0 bases and the J segment 7 bases; nucleotides outside the gene matches: 8. The CDR3 length is 16 residues. CDR3 DNA: TGTGCCAGCAGCGTAGACTTTAGCGGGAGTACGAATGAGCAGTTCTTC. Translation gives CASSVDFSGSTNEQFF.

The rearrangement joins TRBV10-1 to TRBJ1-5; the D gene is possibly TRBD1 (6 bases). The V end was cut by 1 base, the J end by 3 bases, with 22 bases between. CDR3 size: 19 residues. Germline CDR1 and CDR2: WNHNN and SYGVQD (reference sequence). The CDR3: CASSELGHKGTFNNQPQHF. In nucleotides, the CDR3 is TGCGCCAGCAGTGAGTTGGGACACAAGGGGACGTTTAACAATCAGCCCCAGCATTTT.

The genes are TRBV27 and TRBJ1-6, with D maybe TRBD1 (5 bases). The CDR3 extends over 14 amino acids. The V end was cut by 2 bases, the J end by 9 bases, with 11 bases between. Germline CDR1 and CDR2: MNHEY and SMNVEV (reference sequence). CDR3 loop: CASSLIIGGSPLHF. Here the CDR3 DNA reads TGTGCCAGCAGTTTAATCATCGGGGGTTCACCCCTCCACTTT.

The chain carries TRBV5-4 and TRBJ1-3; D unresolved. Germline assignment: CDR1 SGHNT and CDR2 YYREEE (reference sequence). There are 16 residues in the CDR3. Deletions cut 1 base from V and 0 bases from J, with 11 bases between. CDR3 region: CASSLSLASSGNTIYF. The DNA of the CDR3 is TGTGCCAGCAGCTTGAGTCTGGCGAGCTCTGGAAACACCATATATTTT.

In this sample, this clone turned up once. V and J are TRBV9 and TRBJ1-1; D is ambiguous. The V and J ends lost 0 bases and 7 bases respectively, with 7 bases between them. The CDR3 is made up of 12 amino acids. CDR1 is SGDLS and CDR2 is YYNGEE in the germline V gene. The CDR3 nucleotides read TGTGCCAGCAGCGTAGTCACCGATGAAGCTTTCTTT. Translating gives CASSVVTDEAFF.

The rearrangement joins TRBV7-3 to TRBJ2-1, with 10 bases that match TRBD2. The germline gives CDR1 SGHTA, CDR2 FQGTGA. CDR3 length: 22 residues. Trimming took 3 bases from V and 5 from J; bases not matched to a gene: 25. The CDR3 DNA is TGTGCCAGCAGCTTGTTTAGCCCCGGACTAGCGGTTTCCCAGTCCCCCCACAATGAGCAGTTCTTC. Its protein product is CASSLFSPGLAVSQSPHNEQFF.

The chain links TRBV7-9 to TRBJ1-4; no firm D call. The ends were cut back, 5 bases at V and 7 bases at J, with 17 bases in the middle. The CDR3 is 15 residues long. Germline V gene data show CDR1 as SEHNR and CDR2 as FQNEAQ (reference sequence). The CDR3 bases are TGTGCCAGCAGCCCCAGCCTCGAGTTAAGTGAAAAACTGTTTTTT. As protein: CASSPSLELSEKLFF.

The V and J genes are TRBV7-9 and TRBJ1-1; 7 bases are shared with TRBD1. Trimming removed 5 bases from V and 1 base from J; junction bases left unmatched: 7. The CDR3 loop spans 15 amino acids. Germline V lookup: CDR1 SEHNR, CDR2 FQNEAQ (reference sequence). The DNA of the CDR3 is TGTGCCAGCAGCCCAGGGGGGGGAACGAACACTGAAGCTTTCTTT. Translation: CASSPGGGTNTEAFF.

J is TRBJ2-7 and V is TRBV27, with D perhaps TRBD2 (6 bases). The CDR3 covers 15 residues. V was cut by 0 bases and J by 3 bases, with 12 bases left in between. From germline, CDR1 is MNHEY and CDR2 SMNVEV (reference sequence). CDR3 amino acids: CASSLSLGSGYEQYF. CDR3 DNA sequence: TGTGCCAGCAGTTTATCGCTCGGGAGCGGCTACGAGCAGTACTTC.

The chain combines TRBV28 with TRBJ2-2; 9 bases are a match to TRBD2. The ends lost 6 bases at V and 4 bases at J; junction bases unmatched: 9. The germline CDR1 and CDR2 sequences are MDHEN and SYDVKM. This CDR3 is built from 16 residues. The CDR3 DNA reads as TGTGCCAGCAGGACCCCGGGACTAGCAGTCACCGGGGAGCTGTTTTTT. Translating it yields CASRTPGLAVTGELFF.

With regard to this clone: This sample includes further DNA sequences coding for the same CDR3. The gene calls are TRBV6-1 and TRBJ1-2; D might be TRBD1 (6 bases). CDR3 length: 11 residues. Germline lookup yields CDR1 MNHNS and CDR2 SASEGT. The germline V and J ends were trimmed by 7 bases and 7 bases, with 10 bases remaining between them. CDR3 coding DNA: TGTGCCAGCACCGGGACACTTGGCTACACCTTC. Translated: CASTGTLGYTF.

The chain uses TRBV7-6 and TRBJ1-6; D not certain. The CDR3 loop spans 14 amino acids. The V gene lost 5 bases and the J gene lost 8 bases, with 13 bases spanning the gap. Per the germline V gene, CDR1 is SGHVS and CDR2 is FNYEAQ. Here the CDR3 reads CASSPGSGDSPLHF. The CDR3, as DNA: TGTGCCAGCAGCCCAGGCTCCGGGGATTCACCCCTCCACTTT.

Only a few counts were recorded for this clone. The CDR3 loop reads CASGRRGQGGETQYF. The CDR3 DNA follows: TGTGCCAGCGGCCGACGGGGACAGGGAGGGGAGACCCAGTACTTC. The rearrangement joins TRBV27 to TRBJ2-5; TRBD1 aligns across 9 bases. The CDR3 length is 15 residues. J lost 5 bases, V lost 8 bases, and 12 bases had no gene match. Germline-derived CDR1 and CDR2 are MNHEY and SMNVEV (reference sequence).